This T cell receptor (beta chain) was profiled in a study of T cell repertoires in cytomegalovirus infection. This clonotype was counted many times. TCRdb re-called the reads through MiXCR, storing one row per CDR3 protein. The sample holds some 270,000 distinct CDR3 sequences, approximately 15% seen once. Germline CDR1 reads SGHAT; CDR2 reads FQNNGV. The CDR3 spans 13 residues. V gave up 2 bases and J gave up 15 bases; unmatched junction bases: 10. The J gene is TRBJ2-1, the V gene TRBV11-2, with 7 bases lining up with TRBD1. This receptor was taken from a human donor in good health (CMV status not recorded). Some clones in this sample may be carry-over from other donors' samples. The sample was CD8+ T cells from PBMCs. CDR3 nucleotide sequence: TGTGCCAGCAGCTTAAACCCGGGACAGTTTTTGTTCTTC. Its protein is CASSLNPGQFLFF.